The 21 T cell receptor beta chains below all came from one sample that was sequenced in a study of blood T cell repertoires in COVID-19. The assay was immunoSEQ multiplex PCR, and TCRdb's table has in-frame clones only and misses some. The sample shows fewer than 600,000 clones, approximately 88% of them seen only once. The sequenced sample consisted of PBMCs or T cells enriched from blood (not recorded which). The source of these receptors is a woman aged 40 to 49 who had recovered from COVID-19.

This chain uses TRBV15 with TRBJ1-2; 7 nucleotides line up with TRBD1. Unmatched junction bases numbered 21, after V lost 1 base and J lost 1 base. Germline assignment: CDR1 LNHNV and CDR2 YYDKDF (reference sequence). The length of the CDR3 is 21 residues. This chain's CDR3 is CATSRGGVLGDRGLLNYGYTF. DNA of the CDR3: TGTGCCACCAGCAGAGGTGGGGTGTTGGGGGACAGAGGACTACTTAACTATGGCTACACCTTC.

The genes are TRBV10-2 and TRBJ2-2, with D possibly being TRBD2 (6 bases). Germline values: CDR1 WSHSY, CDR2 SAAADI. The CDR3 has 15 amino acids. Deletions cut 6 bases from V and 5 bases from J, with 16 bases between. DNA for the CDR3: TGCGCCAGCAGCGCCTCCCGACTAGAAACCGGGGAGCTGTTTTTT. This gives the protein CASSASRLETGELFF.

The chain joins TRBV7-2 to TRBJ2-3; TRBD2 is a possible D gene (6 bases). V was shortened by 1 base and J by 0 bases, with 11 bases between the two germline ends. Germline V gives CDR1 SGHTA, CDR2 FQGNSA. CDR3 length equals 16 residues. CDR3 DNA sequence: TGTGCCAGCAGCTTAGTGGCGGGGATAAGCACAGATACGCAGTATTTT. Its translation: CASSLVAGISTDTQYF.

CDR3 bases: TGTGCCAGCTTTTATTCTTTGGCAGGCAGTTACTCTGGGGCCAACGTCCTGACTTTC. The encoded protein is CASFYSLAGSYSGANVLTF. The genes are TRBV5-5 and TRBJ2-6; D is unclear. The CDR3 extends over 19 amino acids. Germline V gives CDR1 SGHKS, CDR2 YYEKEE (reference sequence). The V end was cut by 7 bases, the J end by 0 bases, with 23 bases between.

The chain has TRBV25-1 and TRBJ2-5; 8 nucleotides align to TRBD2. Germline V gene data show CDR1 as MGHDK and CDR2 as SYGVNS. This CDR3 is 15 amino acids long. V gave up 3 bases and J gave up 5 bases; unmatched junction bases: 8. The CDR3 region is CASSDVGLAVETQYF. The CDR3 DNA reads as TGTGCCAGCAGTGACGTTGGACTAGCCGTTGAGACCCAGTACTTC.

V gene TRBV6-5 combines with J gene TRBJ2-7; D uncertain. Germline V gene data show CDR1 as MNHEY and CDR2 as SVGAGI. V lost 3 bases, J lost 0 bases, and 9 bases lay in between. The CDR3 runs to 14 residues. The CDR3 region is CASSYAISSYEQYF. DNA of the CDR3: TGTGCCAGCAGTTATGCGATTAGCTCCTACGAGCAGTACTTC.

This chain's CDR3 is CASSMNTEAFF. CDR3 nucleotides: TGTGCCAGTTCAATGAACACTGAAGCTTTCTTT. V usage is TRBV28 and J usage is TRBJ1-1; D not certain. CDR1 is MDHEN and CDR2 is SYDVKM in the germline V gene. Trimming shortened V by 9 bases and J by 0 bases, and 5 bases separated the two germline ends. This CDR3 is 11 amino acids long. Full variable domain (rest looked up from reference TRBV28 and TRBJ1-1): DVKVTQSSRYLVKRTGEKVFLECVQDMDHENMFWYRQDPGLGLRLIYFSYDVKMKEKGDIPEGYSVSREKKERFSLILESASTNQTSMYLCASSMNTEAFFGQGTRLTVV.

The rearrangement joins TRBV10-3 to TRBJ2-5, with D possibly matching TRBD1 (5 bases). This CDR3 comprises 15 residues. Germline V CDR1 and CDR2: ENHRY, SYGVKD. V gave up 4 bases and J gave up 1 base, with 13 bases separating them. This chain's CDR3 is CAISGGRGGQETQYF. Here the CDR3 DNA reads TGTGCCATCAGTGGGGGAAGGGGCGGCCAAGAGACCCAGTACTTC.

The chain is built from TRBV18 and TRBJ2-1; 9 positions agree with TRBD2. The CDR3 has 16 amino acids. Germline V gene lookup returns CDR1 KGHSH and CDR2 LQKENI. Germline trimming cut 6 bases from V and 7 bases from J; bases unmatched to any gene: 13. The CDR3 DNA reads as TGTGCCAGCTCCCTCGGCGCTAGCGGGACGGGGAATGAGCAGTTCTTC. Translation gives CASSLGASGTGNEQFF.

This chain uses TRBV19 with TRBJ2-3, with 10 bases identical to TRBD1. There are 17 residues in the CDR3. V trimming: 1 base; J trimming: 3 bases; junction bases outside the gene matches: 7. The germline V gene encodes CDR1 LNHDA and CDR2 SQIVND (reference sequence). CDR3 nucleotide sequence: TGTGCCAGTAGTATAGGCCCGGGACAGGGGCTTACAGATACGCAGTATTTT. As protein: CASSIGPGQGLTDTQYF.

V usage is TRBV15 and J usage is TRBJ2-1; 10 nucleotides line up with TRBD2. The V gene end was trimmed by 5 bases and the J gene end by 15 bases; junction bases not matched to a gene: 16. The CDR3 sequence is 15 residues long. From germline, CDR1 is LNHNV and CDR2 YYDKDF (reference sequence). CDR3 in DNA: TGTGCCACCAGCGACCTAGCGGGAGTCAGTTTTAGGCGGTTCTTC. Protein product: CATSDLAGVSFRRFF.

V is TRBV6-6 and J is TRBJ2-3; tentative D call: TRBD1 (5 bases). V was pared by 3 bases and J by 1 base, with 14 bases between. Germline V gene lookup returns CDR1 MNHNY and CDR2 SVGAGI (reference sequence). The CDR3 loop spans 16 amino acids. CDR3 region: CASSYHGAQGTDTQYF. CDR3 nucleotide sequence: TGTGCCAGCAGTTATCATGGGGCTCAGGGCACAGATACGCAGTATTTT.

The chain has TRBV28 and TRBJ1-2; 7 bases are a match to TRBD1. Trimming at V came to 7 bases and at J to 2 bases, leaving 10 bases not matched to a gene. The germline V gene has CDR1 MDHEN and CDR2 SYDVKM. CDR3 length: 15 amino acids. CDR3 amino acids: CASTDRGGTNYGYTF. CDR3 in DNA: TGTGCCAGCACCGACAGAGGGGGCACCAACTATGGCTACACCTTC.

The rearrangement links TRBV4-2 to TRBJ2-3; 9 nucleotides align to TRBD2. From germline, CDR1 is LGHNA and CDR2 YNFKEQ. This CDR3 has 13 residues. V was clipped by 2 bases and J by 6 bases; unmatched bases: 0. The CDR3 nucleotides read TGTGCCAGCAGCCAACTAGCGGGGGATACGCAGTATTTT. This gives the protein CASSQLAGDTQYF.

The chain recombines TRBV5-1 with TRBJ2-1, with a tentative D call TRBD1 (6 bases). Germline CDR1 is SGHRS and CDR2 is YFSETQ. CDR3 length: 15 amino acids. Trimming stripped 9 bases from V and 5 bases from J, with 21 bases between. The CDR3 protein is CATTLGGQPNNEQFF. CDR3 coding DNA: TGCGCCACCACCCTAGGTGGACAGCCAAACAATGAGCAGTTCTTC.

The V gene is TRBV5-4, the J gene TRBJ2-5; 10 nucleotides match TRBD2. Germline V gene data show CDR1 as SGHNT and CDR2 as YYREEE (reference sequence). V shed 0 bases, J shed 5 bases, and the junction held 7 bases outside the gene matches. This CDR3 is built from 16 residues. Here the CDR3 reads CASSLEASGGGETQYF. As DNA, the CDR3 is TGTGCCAGCAGCTTGGAGGCTAGCGGGGGAGGGGAGACCCAGTACTTC.

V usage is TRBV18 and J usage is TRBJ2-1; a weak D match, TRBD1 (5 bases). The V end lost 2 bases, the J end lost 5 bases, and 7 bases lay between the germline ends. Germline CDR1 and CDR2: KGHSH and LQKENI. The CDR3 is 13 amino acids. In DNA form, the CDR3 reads TGTGCCAGCTCACCAAGACAGAACAATGAGCAGTTCTTC. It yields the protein CASSPRQNNEQFF. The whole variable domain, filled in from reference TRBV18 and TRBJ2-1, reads NAGVMQNPRHLVRRRGQEARLRCSPMKGHSHVYWYRQLPEEGLKFMVYLQKENIIDESGMPKERFSAEFPKEGPSILRIQQVVRGDSAAYFCASSPRQNNEQFFGPGTRLTVL.

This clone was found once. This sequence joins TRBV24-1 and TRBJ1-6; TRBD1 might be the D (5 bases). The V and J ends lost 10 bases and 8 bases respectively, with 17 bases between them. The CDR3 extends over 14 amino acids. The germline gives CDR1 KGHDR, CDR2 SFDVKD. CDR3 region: CATSPGRSDSPLHF. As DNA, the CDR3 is TGTGCCACAAGTCCAGGGAGGAGTGATTCACCCCTCCACTTT.

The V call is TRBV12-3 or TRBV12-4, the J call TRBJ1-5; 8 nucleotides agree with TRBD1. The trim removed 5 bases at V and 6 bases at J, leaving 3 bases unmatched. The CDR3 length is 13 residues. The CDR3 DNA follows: TGTGCCAGCAGTGGACAGGGTGGTCAGCCCCAGCATTTT. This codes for CASSGQGGQPQHF.

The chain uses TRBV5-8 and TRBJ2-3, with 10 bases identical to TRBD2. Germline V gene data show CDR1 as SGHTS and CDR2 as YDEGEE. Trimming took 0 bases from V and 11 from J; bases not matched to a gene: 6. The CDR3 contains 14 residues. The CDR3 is CASSLVAGGLEQYF. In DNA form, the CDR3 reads TGTGCCAGCAGCTTGGTAGCGGGAGGCCTCGAGCAGTATTTT.

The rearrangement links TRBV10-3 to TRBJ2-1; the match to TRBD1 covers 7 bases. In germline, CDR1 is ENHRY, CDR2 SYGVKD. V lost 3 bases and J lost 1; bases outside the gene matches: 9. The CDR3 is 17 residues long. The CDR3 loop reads CAISDSKRDRSYNEQFF. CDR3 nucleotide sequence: TGTGCCATCAGTGACAGTAAGAGGGACAGATCCTACAATGAGCAGTTCTTC.